The sequence of this T cell receptor beta chain was determined in a study of cytomegalovirus exposure and HLA in healthy donors. Study outcomes and limitations: Relative to equally common others, HLA-associated TCR beta chains showed greater clonal expansion in a later analysis.

The PCR made use of 60 Vbeta and 13 Jbeta primers. Sequencing was performed with immunoSEQ multiplex PCR; in TCRdb, only in-frame clones are kept and a portion is missing. This table has 120,000 or so clones, 80% to 90% appearing once. Comments on this clone: Its antigen remains unknown. Other DNA variants within this sample encode the same CDR3.

The CDR3 contains 15 residues. Germline V CDR1 and CDR2: SGHTA, FQGNSA. The V end was cut by 1 base, the J end by 0 bases, with 7 bases between. Sequencing input: PBMCs. The origin of this receptor is a male donor in good health and CMV-seropositive. V gene TRBV7-2 combines with J gene TRBJ1-3; D is unclear. The CDR3, as DNA: TGTGCCAGCAGCTTAGTTGGGAGCTCTGGAAACACCATATATTTT. Residues: CASSLVGSSGNTIYF.